This TCR beta chain was sequenced for a study of OX40 agonist ivuxolimab in advanced cancers. Turning to the study itself: The study treated patients with ivuxolimab, an agonistic anti-OX40 (CD134) antibody.

TCRdb's copy holds only in-frame clones and misses some; the assay was immunoSEQ multiplex PCR. The table shows about 110,000 clones, with under 95% occurring only once. Autoimmune disease history or systemic immunosuppression led to patients being barred. Blood specimens came from baseline, cycle 4 day 1, and cycle 7 day 1. Trimming shortened V by 6 bases and J by 3 bases, and 14 bases separated the two germline ends. The CDR3 sequence is 14 residues long. Germline values: CDR1 SGHVS, CDR2 FNYEAQ. This specimen consisted of CD4+ or CD8+ T cells sorted from blood, obtained in a trial of the OX40 agonist ivuxolimab. The TCR sequence derives from an adult with an advanced solid tumor such as melanoma, head and neck, liver or kidney cancer. The chain is built from TRBV7-6 and TRBJ1-1, with D tentatively TRBD1 (6 bases). The DNA for the CDR3 is TGTGCCAGCAGTTTACAGGGAGGTGACACTGAAGCTTTCTTT. The encoded protein is CASSLQGGDTEAFF.